What follows is one T cell receptor beta chain and its context. Germline CDR1 and CDR2: SGHVS and FQNEAQ. The junction had 7 bases not matched to a gene; V was cut back by 6 bases and J by 8 bases. The CDR3 loop spans 15 amino acids. The data were taken from a study of T cell responses to AZD1222 COVID-19 vaccine. Only in-frame clones appear in the TCRdb table, and some are missing; sequencing was by immunoSEQ multiplex PCR. The repertoire holds around 110,000 clones, with just over 85% as singletons. Here the sequenced sample was peripheral blood, taken on day 0 of AZD1222 vaccination. This sequence originates from an adult in good health. V gene TRBV7-8 combines with J gene TRBJ1-6, with 10 bases matching TRBD1. The CDR3 DNA reads as TGTGCCAGCAGTCGACCGGGACAGGGGTATTCACCCCTCCACTTT. Encoded protein: CASSRPGQGYSPLHF.